This TCR beta chain was obtained from a study of radiation and T cells in renal cell carcinoma. TCRdb keeps only in-frame clones here, not all; method: immunoSEQ multiplex PCR. The data contain roughly 120,000 clones, roughly 77% of them seen just once; the ten biggest clones take up under 2.5%. Germline CDR1 reads GTSNPN; CDR2 reads SVGIG (reference sequence). CDR3 length equals 14 residues. V dropped 4 bases and J dropped 4; count of bases not matched to a gene: 5. Time point specified: blood 2 weeks post-SBRT. The treatment: 15 Gy SBRT to primary tumor, nephrectomy 4 weeks later. The patient's renal cell carcinoma had clear cell pathology.

This TCR derives from a woman aged 55-75 years with renal cell carcinoma. V is TRBV30 and J is TRBJ1-2, with 11 nucleotides matching TRBD1. Sample: blood, taken from a patient whose treatment included radiotherapy and nephrectomy. CDR3 amino acids: CAWKEDRGPYGYTF. The CDR3 region has the DNA TGTGCCTGGAAGGAGGACAGGGGGCCCTATGGCTACACCTTC.